The present entry profiles one T cell receptor beta chain with its context. There are 14 residues in the CDR3. V was shortened by 5 bases and J by 3 bases, with 11 bases between the two germline ends. The V gene's germline CDR1 is MDHEN and CDR2 SYDVKM. Sorted-subset replicate PCRs used 200 ng DNA, approximately 30,000 T cell genomes. Repertoires were generated with immunoSEQ multiplex PCR, while TCRdb's copy carries only in-frame clones and drops some. The sample shows 1.6 million or so clones, roughly 96% of them seen only once. The sample comes from a study of shared clonotypes between healthy human individuals.

The chain employs TRBV28 and TRBJ1-3, with unresolved D. This sequence was found in a man aged 30 to 39 in good health. What was sequenced was naive CD4+ T cells sorted from blood. Subset in this sample: CD45RA+ positively selected. CDR3 nucleotide sequence: TGTGCCAGCAGTGCGGACGGTCTTGGAAACACCATATATTTT. Amino acid sequence: CASSADGLGNTIYF.